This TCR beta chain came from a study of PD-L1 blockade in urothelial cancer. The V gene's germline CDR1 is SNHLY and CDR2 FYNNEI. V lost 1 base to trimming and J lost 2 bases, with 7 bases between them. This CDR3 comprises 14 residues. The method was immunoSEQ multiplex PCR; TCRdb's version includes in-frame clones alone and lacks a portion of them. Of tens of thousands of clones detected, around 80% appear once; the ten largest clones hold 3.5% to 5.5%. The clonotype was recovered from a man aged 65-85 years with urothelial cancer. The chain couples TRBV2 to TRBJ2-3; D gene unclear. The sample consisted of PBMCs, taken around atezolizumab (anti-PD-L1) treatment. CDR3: CASSEGQVTDTQYF. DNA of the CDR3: TGTGCCAGCAGTGAAGGGCAGGTCACAGATACGCAGTATTTT.